Listed here are 25 T cell receptor beta chains from one sample, sequenced in a study of blood T cell repertoires in COVID-19. Produced via immunoSEQ multiplex PCR; TCRdb's table is partial and in-frame only. There are around 300,000 clones in the sample; about nine tenths occur only once, and about 3% lies in the top ten. The sample comprised PBMCs or T cells enriched from blood (not recorded which). All receptors derive from a woman in her 50s who had recovered from COVID-19.

This rearrangement joins TRBV7-2 to TRBJ2-1, with TRBD2 identical over 10 bases. Germline CDR1 and CDR2: SGHTA and FQGNSA. This CDR3 spans 17 amino acids. V lost 5 bases, J lost 7 bases, and 14 bases stayed unmatched. CDR3: CASSKESGSSGRNEQFF. In DNA form, the CDR3 reads TGTGCCAGCAGCAAAGAATCTGGTAGTAGCGGGAGGAATGAGCAGTTCTTC.

This clone was picked up one time. The CDR3 nucleotides read TGCGCCAGCAGCCAATTTGGTGGGGTTTTGGAGGCTGAAGCTTTCTTT. As protein: CASSQFGGVLEAEAFF. J is TRBJ1-1 and V is TRBV4-3; D not certain. Trimming stripped 2 bases from V and 6 bases from J, with 19 bases between. This CDR3 spans 16 amino acids. The germline gives CDR1 LGHNA, CDR2 YSLEER.

This clone was seen more than once but under ten times. The gene calls are TRBV7-9 and TRBJ2-7; D call uncertain. Trimming shortened V by 6 bases and J by 2 bases, and 17 bases separated the two germline ends. This CDR3 has 15 amino acids. CDR1 and CDR2 from the germline V gene are SEHNR and FQNEAQ (reference sequence). The CDR3 DNA is TGTGCCAGCAGGGGTGTCCGAGACACCCCCTACGAGCAGTACTTC. It encodes CASRGVRDTPYEQYF.

DNA for the CDR3: TGTGCCAGCCTACCATACGGGACAGGAGATGAAAAACTGTTTTTT. Translated: CASLPYGTGDEKLFF. The chain recombines TRBV28 with TRBJ1-4, with TRBD1 identical over 8 bases. CDR1 MDHEN and CDR2 SYDVKM come from the germline V gene. This CDR3 contains 15 residues. V gave up 8 bases and J gave up 6 bases; unmatched junction bases: 11.

In its sample, this clone was seen once. J is TRBJ1-1 and V is TRBV25-1; D is uncertain. Germline V gene data show CDR1 as MGHDK and CDR2 as SYGVNS. Trimming stripped 6 bases from V and 0 bases from J, with 8 bases between. The CDR3 sequence is 13 residues long. Here the CDR3 reads CASRRELNTEAFF. CDR3 nucleotide sequence: TGTGCCAGCAGGCGAGAGTTGAACACTGAAGCTTTCTTT.

Notes on this clone: Other DNA sequences in the sample encode the same CDR3. J is TRBJ1-6 and V is TRBV6-5, with a tentative D call TRBD1 (5 bases). V lost 0 bases to trimming and J lost 7 bases, with 10 bases between them. The CDR3 runs to 15 residues. CDR1 is MNHEY, CDR2 SVGAGI, per germline. Here the CDR3 DNA reads TGTGCCAGCAGTTACTCGGGGCAGGGAAATTCACCCCTCCACTTT. This sequence encodes CASSYSGQGNSPLHF.

The rearrangement links TRBV19 to TRBJ1-2; 9 bases map to TRBD1. CDR1 is LNHDA and CDR2 is SQIVND in the germline V gene (reference sequence). J was trimmed by 6 bases and V by 6 bases; bases with no gene match: 8. This CDR3 has 14 amino acids. In DNA, the CDR3 is TGTGCCAGTAGAAGACCGGGACAGGGAAATGGCTACACCTTC. Translation gives CASRRPGQGNGYTF.

This clone was seen just once. The V call is TRBV6-5, the J call TRBJ2-7; TRBD2 matches 7 bases. CDR3 length equals 15 residues. Germline V lookup: CDR1 MNHEY, CDR2 SVGAGI. V lost 2 bases, J lost 3 bases, and 7 bases stayed unmatched. The CDR3 loop is CASSYPASGNYEQYF. DNA of the CDR3: TGTGCCAGCAGTTACCCCGCTAGCGGCAACTACGAGCAGTACTTC.

The chain couples TRBV6-5 to TRBJ2-7, with TRBD2 identical over 10 bases. The CDR3 is 15 residues long. Unmatched junction bases numbered 7, after V lost 4 bases and J lost 4 bases. Per germline, CDR1 MNHEY and CDR2 SVGAGI. The CDR3 DNA reads TGTGCCAGCAGTTTCCTACTAGCGGGAAAGTACGAGCAGTACTTC. It codes for CASSFLLAGKYEQYF.

As DNA, the CDR3 is TGCAGCGTTGAAGTTAGGGGCCCATCCTACGAGCAGTACTTC. Encoded protein: CSVEVRGPSYEQYF. The chain couples TRBV29-1 to TRBJ2-7; the D gene is possibly TRBD1 (5 bases). Germline loops: CDR1 SQVTM, CDR2 ANQGSEA. CDR3 length: 14 residues. Trimming left V 1 base short and J 1 base short, with 11 bases between.

The chain couples TRBV5-4 to TRBJ1-6, with TRBD1 matching 9 bases. V lost 4 bases and J lost 4; bases outside the gene matches: 3. CDR3 size: 15 residues. In germline, CDR1 is SGHNT, CDR2 YYREEE (reference sequence). CDR3 region: CASSRDREYNSPLHF. In DNA, the CDR3 is TGTGCCAGCAGCCGGGACAGGGAATATAATTCACCCCTCCACTTT. Together with reference TRBV5-4 and TRBJ1-6, the CDR3 gives the full variable domain: ETGVTQSPTHLIKTRGQQVTLRCSSQSGHNTVSWYQQALGQGPQFIFQYYREEENGRGNFPPRFSGLQFPNYSSELNVNALELDDSALYLCASSRDREYNSPLHFGNGTRLTVT.

The CDR3 here is CASSLPGQARDGYTF. The CDR3 DNA reads as TGTGCCAGCAGTTTGCCGGGACAGGCTCGGGATGGCTACACCTTC. V usage is TRBV28 and J usage is TRBJ1-2, with TRBD1 matching 8 bases. CDR1 and CDR2 (germline): MDHEN, SYDVKM. CDR3 length: 15 amino acids. Trimming took 3 bases from V and 6 from J; bases not matched to a gene: 9.

The chain combines TRBV28 with TRBJ1-2; no firm D call. The CDR3 is made up of 11 amino acids. V dropped 3 bases and J dropped 8 bases, with 7 bases sitting between them. The V gene's germline CDR1 is MDHEN and CDR2 SYDVKM. This chain's CDR3 is CASSFTRGYTF. In DNA, the CDR3 is TGTGCCAGCAGTTTTACGAGGGGCTACACCTTC.

A note on this clone: Compared with germline, one end of the junction differs, possibly owing to a read error. The CDR3 region is CASSTAGVGTGELFF. CDR3 DNA sequence: TGTGCTAGCAGCACAGCGGGAGTCGGGACCGGGGAGCTGTTTTTT. The chain employs TRBV7-7 and TRBJ2-2, with TRBD2 identical over 8 bases. This CDR3 comprises 15 residues. Germline V gene data show CDR1 as SSHAT and CDR2 as FNYEAQ (reference sequence).

This clone was observed a single time. The CDR3 loop reads CASSIGGQMNYGYTF. The CDR3, as DNA: TGTGCCAGTAGTATAGGTGGACAGATGAACTATGGCTACACCTTC. This rearrangement joins TRBV19 to TRBJ1-2; D is perhaps TRBD1 (6 bases). The germline V and J ends were trimmed by 1 base and 2 bases, with 11 bases remaining between them. Germline loops: CDR1 LNHDA, CDR2 SQIVND (reference sequence). This CDR3 comprises 15 residues. The entire variable domain, with the rest obtained from reference TRBV19 and TRBJ1-2, is as follows: DGGITQSPKYLFRKEGQNVTLSCEQNLNHDAMYWYRQDPGQGLRLIYYSQIVNDFQKGDIAEGYSVSREKKESFPLTVTSAQKNPTAFYLCASSIGGQMNYGYTFGSGTRLTVV.

V gene TRBV11-2 combines with J gene TRBJ2-2, with 9 bases lining up with TRBD2. This CDR3 is built from 17 residues. V shed 5 bases, J shed 7 bases, and the junction held 14 bases outside the gene matches. The V gene's germline CDR1 is SGHAT and CDR2 FQNNGV. The CDR3 bases are TGTGCCAGCAGCACCCTCGAGGGCCTAGCGGGACACGGGGAGCTGTTTTTT. Translating gives CASSTLEGLAGHGELFF.

The chain couples TRBV20-1 to TRBJ2-7; a weak D match, TRBD1 (6 bases). The CDR3 covers 12 residues. Germline values: CDR1 DFQATT, CDR2 SNEGSKA (reference sequence). Trimming removed 3 bases at V and 5 bases at J, with 11 bases between. The CDR3 DNA reads as TGCAGTGCTAGTCCAGGGGACCACGAGCAGTACTTC. It codes for CSASPGDHEQYF.

The gene calls are TRBV6-2 or TRBV6-3 and TRBJ2-7; 7 nucleotides agree with TRBD2. Germline assignment: CDR1 MNHEY and CDR2 SVGEGT. The CDR3 spans 14 residues. J was trimmed by 1 base and V by 2 bases; bases with no gene match: 2. The CDR3 spells CASSYTSVSYEQYF. The DNA for the CDR3 is TGTGCCAGCAGTTACACTAGCGTTTCCTACGAGCAGTACTTC.

This chain uses TRBV28 with TRBJ1-4, with 10 positions matching TRBD1. This CDR3 spans 15 amino acids. CDR1 MDHEN and CDR2 SYDVKM come from the germline V gene. The J segment lost 7 bases and the V segment lost 5 bases, leaving 7 bases of the junction unmatched. The CDR3 coding sequence is TGTGCCAGCAGTCCCCCGGGACAGGGGACTGAAAAACTGTTTTTT. Translation gives CASSPPGQGTEKLFF.

The chain couples TRBV24-1 to TRBJ2-1, with 8 bases aligning to TRBD1. Trimming at V came to 3 bases and at J to 4 bases, leaving 10 bases not matched to a gene. CDR3 length: 17 residues. Germline lookup yields CDR1 KGHDR and CDR2 SFDVKD. In nucleotides, the CDR3 is TGTGCCACCAGTGATGCCCAAGGACAGGGACCGTACAATGAGCAGTTCTTC. It codes for CATSDAQGQGPYNEQFF.

The V gene is TRBV3-1 (or the pseudogene TRBV3-2), the J gene TRBJ2-1; 8 bases match TRBD2. This CDR3 is 16 amino acids long. V lost 4 bases, J lost 3 bases, and 8 bases stayed unmatched. The germline V gene encodes CDR1 LGHDT and CDR2 YNNKEL (reference sequence). Here the CDR3 DNA reads TGTGCCAGCAGCCCTCGTAGCGGGAAAAGCTACAATGAGCAGTTCTTC. Residues: CASSPRSGKSYNEQFF.

This chain links TRBV11-2 with TRBJ2-2; the match to TRBD2 covers 7 bases. Germline-derived CDR1 and CDR2 are SGHAT and FQNNGV. Trimming at V came to 4 bases and at J to 6 bases, leaving 11 bases not matched to a gene. The CDR3 runs to 16 residues. Here the CDR3 DNA reads TGTGCCAGCAGCTGGAGGATGGCGGGAGAGGCCGGGGAGCTGTTTTTT. Protein: CASSWRMAGEAGELFF.

This chain uses TRBV29-1 with TRBJ2-7; possibly TRBD1 for D (6 bases). The CDR3 consists of 17 residues. Germline lookup yields CDR1 SQVTM and CDR2 ANQGSEA. V lost 0 bases and J lost 6, with 24 bases in between. The CDR3 loop is CSVEEELWGPHPGEQYF. CDR3 in DNA: TGCAGCGTTGAAGAAGAGCTCTGGGGGCCACACCCAGGCGAGCAGTACTTC.

The chain uses TRBV19 and TRBJ2-7, with 9 bases that match TRBD1. CDR3 size: 15 residues. The germline gives CDR1 LNHDA, CDR2 SQIVND (reference sequence). V was pared by 8 bases and J by 0 bases, with 8 bases of the junction left unmatched. The CDR3 DNA sequence: TGTGCCAGTGCGCCGGGACAGGGTTACTCCTACGAGCAGTACTTC. Amino acids: CASAPGQGYSYEQYF.

The genes are TRBV29-1 and TRBJ1-2; TRBD1 might be the D (5 bases). Germline V CDR1 and CDR2: SQVTM, ANQGSEA. The CDR3 extends over 13 amino acids. Trimming removed 2 bases from V and 2 bases from J, with 9 bases in between. The CDR3 spells CSVESGENYGYTF. The DNA of the CDR3 is TGCAGCGTTGAATCGGGGGAAAACTATGGCTACACCTTC.